This T cell receptor beta chain was profiled in a study of cytomegalovirus exposure and HLA in healthy donors. Findings of the study overall: Later genetic work tied a missense DCLRE1C variant to beta-chain V and J trimming.

Points on this clone: What it recognizes is unknown.

Both 60 Vbeta primers and 13 Jbeta primers went into the PCR. Some clones are missing from TCRdb's copy, which holds only in-frame ones; the method was immunoSEQ multiplex PCR. The table has approximately 140,000 clones, 65% to 80% seen once. Per germline, CDR1 SNHLY and CDR2 FYNNEI. The CDR3 is 16 amino acids. With 2 bases clipped from V and 1 base from J, the junction kept 5 bases outside the gene matches. The chain combines TRBV2 with TRBJ1-5, with 7 bases aligning to TRBD1. The sequence came from a male donor in good health and CMV-seropositive. Sequencing was carried out using PBMCs. The CDR3: CASSEIQGFSNQPQHF. The CDR3 DNA is TGTGCCAGCAGTGAAATACAGGGGTTCAGCAATCAGCCCCAGCATTTT.